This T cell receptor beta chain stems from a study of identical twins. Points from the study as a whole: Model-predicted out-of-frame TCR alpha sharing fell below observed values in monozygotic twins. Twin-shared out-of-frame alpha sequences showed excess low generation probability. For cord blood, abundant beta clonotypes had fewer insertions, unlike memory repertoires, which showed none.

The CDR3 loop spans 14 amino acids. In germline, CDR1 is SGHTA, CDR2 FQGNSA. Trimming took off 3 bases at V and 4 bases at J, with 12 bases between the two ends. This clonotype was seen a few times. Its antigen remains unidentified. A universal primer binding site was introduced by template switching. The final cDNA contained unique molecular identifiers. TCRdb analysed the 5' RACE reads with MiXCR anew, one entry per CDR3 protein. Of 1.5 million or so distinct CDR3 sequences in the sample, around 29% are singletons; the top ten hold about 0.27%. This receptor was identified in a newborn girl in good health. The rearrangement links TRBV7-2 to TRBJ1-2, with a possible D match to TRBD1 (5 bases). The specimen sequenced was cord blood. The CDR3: CASSLGWGGYGYTF. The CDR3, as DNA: TGTGCCAGCAGCTTGGGTTGGGGCGGCTATGGCTACACCTTC.